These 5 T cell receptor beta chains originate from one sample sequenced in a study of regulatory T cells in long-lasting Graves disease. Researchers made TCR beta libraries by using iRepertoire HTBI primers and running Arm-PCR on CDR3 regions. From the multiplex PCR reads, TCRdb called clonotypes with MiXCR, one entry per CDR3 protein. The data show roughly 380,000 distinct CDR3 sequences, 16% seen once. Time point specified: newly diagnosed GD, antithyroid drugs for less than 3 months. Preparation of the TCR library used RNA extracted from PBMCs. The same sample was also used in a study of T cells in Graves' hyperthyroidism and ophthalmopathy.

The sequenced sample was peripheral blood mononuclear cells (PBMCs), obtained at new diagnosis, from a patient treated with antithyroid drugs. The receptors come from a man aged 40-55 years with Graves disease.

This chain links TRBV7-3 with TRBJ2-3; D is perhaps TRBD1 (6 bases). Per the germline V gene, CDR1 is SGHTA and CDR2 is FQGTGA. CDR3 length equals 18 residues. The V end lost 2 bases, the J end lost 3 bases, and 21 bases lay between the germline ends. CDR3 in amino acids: CASSLGDTPRPRTDTQYF. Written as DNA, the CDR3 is TGTGCCAGCAGCTTAGGGGACACTCCGAGACCAAGGACAGATACGCAGTATTTT.

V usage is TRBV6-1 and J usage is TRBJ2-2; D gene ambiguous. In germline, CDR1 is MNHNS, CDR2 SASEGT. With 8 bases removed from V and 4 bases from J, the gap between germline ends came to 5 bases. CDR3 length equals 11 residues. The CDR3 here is CASFSTGELFF. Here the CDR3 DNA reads TGTGCCAGCTTTAGCACCGGGGAGCTGTTTTTT.

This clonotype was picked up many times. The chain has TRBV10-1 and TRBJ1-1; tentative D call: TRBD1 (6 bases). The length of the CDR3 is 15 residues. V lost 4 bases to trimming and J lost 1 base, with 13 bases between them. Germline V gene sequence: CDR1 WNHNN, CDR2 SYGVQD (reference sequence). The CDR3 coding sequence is TGCGCCAGCAGTGTTAACAGGGCGAAGAACACTGAAGCTTTCTTT. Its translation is CASSVNRAKNTEAFF.

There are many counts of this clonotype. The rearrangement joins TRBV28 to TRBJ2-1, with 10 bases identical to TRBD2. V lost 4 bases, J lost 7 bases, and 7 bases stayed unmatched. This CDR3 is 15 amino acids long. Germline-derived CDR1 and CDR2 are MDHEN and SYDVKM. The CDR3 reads CASSSIAGGINEQFF. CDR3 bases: TGTGCCAGCAGTTCAATAGCGGGGGGCATTAATGAGCAGTTCTTC.

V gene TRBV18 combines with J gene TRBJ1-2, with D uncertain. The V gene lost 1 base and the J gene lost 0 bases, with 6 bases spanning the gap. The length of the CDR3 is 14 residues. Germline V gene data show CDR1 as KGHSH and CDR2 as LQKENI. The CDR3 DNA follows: TGTGCCAGCTCACCACTTCCAGCTAACTATGGCTACACCTTC. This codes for CASSPLPANYGYTF.